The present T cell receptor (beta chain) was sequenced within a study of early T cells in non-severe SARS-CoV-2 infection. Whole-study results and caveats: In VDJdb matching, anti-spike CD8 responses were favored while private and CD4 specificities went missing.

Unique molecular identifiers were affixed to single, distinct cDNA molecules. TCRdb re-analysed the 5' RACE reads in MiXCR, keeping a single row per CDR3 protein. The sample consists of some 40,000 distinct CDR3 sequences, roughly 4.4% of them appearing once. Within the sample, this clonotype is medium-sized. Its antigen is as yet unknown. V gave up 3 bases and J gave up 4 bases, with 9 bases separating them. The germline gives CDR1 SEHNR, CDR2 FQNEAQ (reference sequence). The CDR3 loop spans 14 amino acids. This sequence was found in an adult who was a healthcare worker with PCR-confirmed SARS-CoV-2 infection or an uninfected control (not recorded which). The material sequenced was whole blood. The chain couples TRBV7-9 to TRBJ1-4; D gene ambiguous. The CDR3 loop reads CASSFGRSNEKLFF. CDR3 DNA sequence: TGTGCCAGCAGCTTCGGACGGAGTAATGAAAAACTGTTTTTT.